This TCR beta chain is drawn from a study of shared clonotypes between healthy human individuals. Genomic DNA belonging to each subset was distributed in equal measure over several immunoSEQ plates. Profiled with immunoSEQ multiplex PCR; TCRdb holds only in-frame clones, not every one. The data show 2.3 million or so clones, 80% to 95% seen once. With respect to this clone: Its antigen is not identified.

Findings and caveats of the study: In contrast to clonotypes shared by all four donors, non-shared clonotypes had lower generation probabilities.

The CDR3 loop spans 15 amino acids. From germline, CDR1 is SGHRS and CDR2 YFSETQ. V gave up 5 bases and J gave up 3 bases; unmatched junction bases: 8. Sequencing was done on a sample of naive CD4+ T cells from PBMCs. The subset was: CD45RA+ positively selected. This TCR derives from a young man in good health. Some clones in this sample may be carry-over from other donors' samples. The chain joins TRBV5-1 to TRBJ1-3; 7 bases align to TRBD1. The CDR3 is CASRPTGLSGNTIYF. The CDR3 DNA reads TGCGCCAGCAGGCCGACAGGGTTAAGTGGAAACACCATATATTTT. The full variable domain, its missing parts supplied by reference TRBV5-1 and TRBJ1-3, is KAGVTQTPRYLIKTRGQQVTLSCSPISGHRSVSWYQQTPGQGLQFLFEYFSETQRNKGNFPGRFSGRQFSNSRSEMNVSTLELGDSALYLCASRPTGLSGNTIYFGEGSWLTVV.